These 27 T cell receptor beta chains share one sample of origin, sequenced in a study of T cells expressing NK-cell markers. After re-calling the 5' RACE reads, TCRdb lists one entry per CDR3 protein, DNA absent. This sample's clone table lists tens of thousands of distinct CDR3 sequences. Input material: blood T cells: a sorted CD56 or NKG2C T cell subset, CD4+ or CD8+ T cells, or bulk PBMC T cells (not recorded which). All receptors come from a woman aged 18 to 75 in good health.

The chain recombines TRBV10-3 with TRBJ2-3; TCRdb calls TRBD1, which cannot be checked without DNA. There are 16 residues in the CDR3. Germline CDR1 and CDR2: ENHRY and SYGVKD. This chain's CDR3 is CATGGDREGSTDTQYF.

The chain is built from TRBV5-6 and TRBJ2-7; TCRdb proposes TRBD2, but this gene call is untestable without DNA. CDR3 length: 15 amino acids. In germline, CDR1 is SGHDT, CDR2 YYEEEE. The CDR3 sequence is CASSASLAEEYEQYF.

J is TRBJ2-2 and V is TRBV11-2. The CDR3 loop spans 14 amino acids. Germline V lookup: CDR1 SGHAT, CDR2 FQNNGV. This CDR3 reads CASSPPRATGELFF.

The V call is TRBV27, the J call TRBJ2-7. Germline lookup yields CDR1 MNHEY and CDR2 SMNVEV (reference sequence). CDR3 length equals 12 residues. CDR3: CATKRGSYEQYF.

This chain links TRBV29-1 with TRBJ2-7; absent DNA, TCRdb's TRBD1 call cannot be checked. Germline V gene data show CDR1 as SQVTM and CDR2 as ANQGSEA. The CDR3 contains 15 residues. Here the CDR3 reads CSVAGHLPLIYEQYF.

The genes are TRBV7-3 and TRBJ2-1. The germline V gene encodes CDR1 SGHTA and CDR2 FQGTGA. The CDR3 totals 12 residues. The CDR3 sequence: CASSLTGNEQFF.

This CDR3 is CATRPLDTVDSPLHF. The chain joins TRBV15 to TRBJ1-6; TCRdb returns TRBD1, unconfirmable since there is no DNA. Germline CDR1 LNHNV, CDR2 YYDKDF (reference sequence). CDR3 length equals 15 residues.

The CDR3: CASRPLNTEAFF. The chain uses TRBV7-9 and TRBJ1-1. The CDR3 sequence is 12 residues long. Germline loops: CDR1 SEHNR, CDR2 FQNEAQ (reference sequence).

V usage is TRBV9 and J usage is TRBJ2-1; TCRdb indicates TRBD1, and absent DNA this call remains unverified. The length of the CDR3 is 14 residues. The germline V gene has CDR1 SGDLS and CDR2 YYNGEE. The CDR3 spells CASSVSDGRNEQFF.

The J gene is TRBJ1-3, the V gene TRBV25-1. This CDR3 is 13 amino acids long. Germline values: CDR1 MGHDK, CDR2 SYGVNS. CDR3 sequence: CASSGGGGSTIYF.

This chain joins TRBV13 and TRBJ2-7; no DNA is available, so the TRBD1 call from TCRdb remains unchecked. This CDR3 has 17 amino acids. Germline V lookup: CDR1 PRHDT, CDR2 FYEKMQ (reference sequence). This CDR3 is CASRASGTGDPSYEQYF.

The chain joins TRBV4-1 to TRBJ1-2. The germline gives CDR1 MGHRA, CDR2 YSYEKL. This CDR3 has 15 residues. CDR3 protein: CASSQEGQATDGYTF.

The chain has TRBV13 and TRBJ2-7; the TCRdb D gene call, TRBD1, has no DNA to confirm it. The CDR3 sequence is 15 residues long. From germline, CDR1 is PRHDT and CDR2 FYEKMQ (reference sequence). The CDR3 here is CASSLGDYGRYEQYF.

The genes are TRBV7-9 and TRBJ2-1; the D gene TCRdb calls, TRBD2, cannot be checked with no DNA. The CDR3 sequence is 16 residues long. Germline V CDR1 and CDR2: SEHNR, FQNEAQ (reference sequence). The CDR3 reads CASSPQTSGSYNEQFF.

The chain is built from TRBV27 and TRBJ2-7; there is no DNA to check the TCRdb D call of TRBD1. Germline V gene data show CDR1 as MNHEY and CDR2 as SMNVEV (reference sequence). The CDR3 is made up of 14 amino acids. The CDR3 loop is CASSLVRGRHEQYF.

The CDR3 here is CASSGLAGGYNEQFF. This rearrangement joins TRBV12-3 or TRBV12-4 to TRBJ2-1; the D call from TCRdb, TRBD2, cannot be confirmed without DNA. The CDR3 length is 15 residues.

The genes are TRBV7-6 and TRBJ2-3. Germline V CDR1 and CDR2: SGHVS, FNYEAQ. This CDR3 comprises 15 residues. CDR3 sequence: CASSLVFSSTDTQYF.

V gene TRBV30 combines with J gene TRBJ2-7. There are 12 residues in the CDR3. CDR1 is GTSNPN, CDR2 SVGIG, per germline (reference sequence). The CDR3 sequence: CAFGQESYEQYF.

The chain couples TRBV9 to TRBJ1-3. CDR3 size: 13 residues. Germline V gives CDR1 SGDLS, CDR2 YYNGEE. CDR3 loop: CASSGSSGNTIYF.

The chain combines TRBV2 with TRBJ2-3; TCRdb's D call, TRBD2, is unchecked because there is no DNA. Germline-derived CDR1 and CDR2 are SNHLY and FYNNEI. The CDR3 is 16 amino acids. CDR3 region: CASSETSGGSTDTQYF.

The rearrangement links TRBV6-1 to TRBJ1-2; lacking DNA, the TRBD1 call made by TCRdb goes unchecked. The length of the CDR3 is 14 residues. Per the germline V gene, CDR1 is MNHNS and CDR2 is SASEGT. CDR3 sequence: CASNRQGRNYGYTF.

The rearrangement uses TRBV9 and TRBJ2-7; TCRdb lists TRBD1, though no DNA is available to test this call. There are 14 residues in the CDR3. CDR1 and CDR2 (germline): SGDLS, YYNGEE. CDR3 region: CASSVGARGIEQYF.

The chain has TRBV29-1 and TRBJ2-5; TCRdb reports TRBD2, a call that lacks DNA to check it against. The CDR3 is 14 amino acids. Germline CDR1 SQVTM, CDR2 ANQGSEA. CDR3 residues: CSVDGLRTPETQYF.

The chain carries TRBV12-3 or TRBV12-4 and TRBJ2-3; the TRBD2 assignment by TCRdb is unverifiable without DNA. The CDR3 runs 17 residues. The CDR3 protein is CASTQLAGGVGTDTQYF.

This CDR3 is CSVATGHQGYTF. The rearrangement joins TRBV29-1 to TRBJ1-2; TCRdb proposes TRBD1, but this gene call is untestable without DNA. The CDR3 is 12 residues long. Looked up from germline, CDR1 is SQVTM and CDR2 is ANQGSEA.

The CDR3 region is CASSYSPDHSNQPQHF. This chain uses TRBV6-5 with TRBJ1-5. The CDR3 is made up of 16 amino acids. The germline V gene encodes CDR1 MNHEY and CDR2 SVGAGI.

This sequence joins TRBV29-1 and TRBJ1-1. Germline CDR1 reads SQVTM; CDR2 reads ANQGSEA. The CDR3 is 11 residues long. CDR3 amino acids: CSVDQYPDAFF. Full variable domain (missing parts from reference TRBV29-1 and TRBJ1-1): SAVISQKPSRDICQRGTSLTIQCQVDSQVTMMFWYRQQPGQSLTLIATANQGSEATYESGFVIDKFPISRPNLTFSTLTVSNMSPEDSSIYLCSVDQYPDAFFGQGTRLTVV.